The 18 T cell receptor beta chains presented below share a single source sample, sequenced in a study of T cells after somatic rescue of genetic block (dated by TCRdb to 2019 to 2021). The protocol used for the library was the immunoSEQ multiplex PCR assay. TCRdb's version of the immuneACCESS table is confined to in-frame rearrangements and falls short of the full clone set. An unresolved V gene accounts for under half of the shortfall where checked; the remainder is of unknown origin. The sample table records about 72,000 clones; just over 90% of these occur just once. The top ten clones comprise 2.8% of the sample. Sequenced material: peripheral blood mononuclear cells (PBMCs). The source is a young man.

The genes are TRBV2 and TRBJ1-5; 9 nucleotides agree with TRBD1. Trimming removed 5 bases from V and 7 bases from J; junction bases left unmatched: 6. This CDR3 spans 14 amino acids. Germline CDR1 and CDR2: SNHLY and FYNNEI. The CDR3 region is CASSPTGGRQPQHF. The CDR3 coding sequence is TGTGCCAGCAGTCCGACAGGGGGACGCCAGCCCCAGCATTTT.

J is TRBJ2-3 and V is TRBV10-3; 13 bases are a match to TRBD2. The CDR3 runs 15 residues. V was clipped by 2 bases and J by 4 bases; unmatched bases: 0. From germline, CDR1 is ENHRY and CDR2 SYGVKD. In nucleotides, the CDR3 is TGTGCCATCAGTGAGGGACTAGCGGGAGCAGATACGCAGTATTTT. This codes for CAISEGLAGADTQYF.

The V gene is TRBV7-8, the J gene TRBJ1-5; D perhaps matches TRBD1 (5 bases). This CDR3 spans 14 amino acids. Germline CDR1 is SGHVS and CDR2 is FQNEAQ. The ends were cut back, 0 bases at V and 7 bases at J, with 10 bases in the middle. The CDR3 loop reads CASSLAGGEQPQHF. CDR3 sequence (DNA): TGTGCCAGCAGCTTAGCGGGGGGGGAGCAGCCCCAGCATTTT.

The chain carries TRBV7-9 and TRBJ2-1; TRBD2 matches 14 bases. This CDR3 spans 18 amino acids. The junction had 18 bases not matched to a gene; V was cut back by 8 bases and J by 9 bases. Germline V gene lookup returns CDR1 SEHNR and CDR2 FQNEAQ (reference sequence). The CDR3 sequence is CASGPTSGRAKSLTEQFF. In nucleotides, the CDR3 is TGTGCCAGCGGACCGACTAGCGGGAGGGCCAAGAGTTTGACTGAGCAGTTCTTC.

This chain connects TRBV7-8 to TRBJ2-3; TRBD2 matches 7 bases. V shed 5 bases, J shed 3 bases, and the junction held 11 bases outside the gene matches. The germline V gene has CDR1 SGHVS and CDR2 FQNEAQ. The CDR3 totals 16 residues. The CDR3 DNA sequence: TGTGCCAGCAGCCCTCGCGGGAGTCAGAGGACAGATACGCAGTATTTT. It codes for CASSPRGSQRTDTQYF.

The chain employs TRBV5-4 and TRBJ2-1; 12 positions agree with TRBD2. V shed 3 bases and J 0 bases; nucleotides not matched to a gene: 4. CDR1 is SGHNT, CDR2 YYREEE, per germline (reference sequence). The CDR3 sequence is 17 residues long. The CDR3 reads CASSWTSGVLSYNEQFF. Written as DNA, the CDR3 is TGTGCCAGCAGCTGGACTAGCGGGGTCCTCTCCTACAATGAGCAGTTCTTC.

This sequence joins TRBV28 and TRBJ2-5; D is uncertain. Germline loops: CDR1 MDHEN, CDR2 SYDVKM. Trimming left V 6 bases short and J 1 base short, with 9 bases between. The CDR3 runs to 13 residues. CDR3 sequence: CASRTTAQETQYF. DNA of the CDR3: TGTGCCAGCAGGACGACGGCCCAAGAGACCCAGTACTTC. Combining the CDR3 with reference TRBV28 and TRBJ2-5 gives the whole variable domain DVKVTQSSRYLVKRTGEKVFLECVQDMDHENMFWYRQDPGLGLRLIYFSYDVKMKEKGDIPEGYSVSREKKERFSLILESASTNQTSMYLCASRTTAQETQYFGPGTRLLVL.

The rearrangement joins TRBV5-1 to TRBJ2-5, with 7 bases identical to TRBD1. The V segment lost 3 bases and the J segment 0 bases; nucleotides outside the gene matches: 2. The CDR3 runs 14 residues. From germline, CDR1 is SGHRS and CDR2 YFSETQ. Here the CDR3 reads CASSSTGDQETQYF. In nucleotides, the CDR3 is TGCGCCAGCAGCTCAACAGGGGACCAAGAGACCCAGTACTTC.

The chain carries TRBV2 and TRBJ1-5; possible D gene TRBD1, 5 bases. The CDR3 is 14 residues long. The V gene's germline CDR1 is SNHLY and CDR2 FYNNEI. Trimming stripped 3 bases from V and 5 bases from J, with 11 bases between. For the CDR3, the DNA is TGTGCCAGCAGTGAGGTGGGGGGGGATCAGCCCCAGCATTTT. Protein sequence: CASSEVGGDQPQHF.

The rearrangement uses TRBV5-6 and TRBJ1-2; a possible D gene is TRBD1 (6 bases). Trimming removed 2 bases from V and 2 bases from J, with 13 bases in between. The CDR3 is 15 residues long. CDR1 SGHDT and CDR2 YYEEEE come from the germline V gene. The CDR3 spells CASSFAGGLNYGYTF. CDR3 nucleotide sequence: TGTGCCAGCAGCTTTGCGGGGGGCTTAAACTATGGCTACACCTTC.

The DNA of the CDR3 is TGTGCCAGCCGGGACAGGGGTGAGACCCAGTACTTC. Encoded protein: CASRDRGETQYF. The chain links TRBV18 to TRBJ2-5; 10 nucleotides align to TRBD1. Per the germline V gene, CDR1 is KGHSH and CDR2 is LQKENI. The length of the CDR3 is 12 residues. V shed 8 bases, J shed 5 bases, and the junction held 2 bases outside the gene matches. Using reference TRBV18 and TRBJ2-5 for the parts outside the CDR3, the full variable domain is NAGVMQNPRHLVRRRGQEARLRCSPMKGHSHVYWYRQLPEEGLKFMVYLQKENIIDESGMPKERFSAEFPKEGPSILRIQQVVRGDSAAYFCASRDRGETQYFGPGTRLLVL.

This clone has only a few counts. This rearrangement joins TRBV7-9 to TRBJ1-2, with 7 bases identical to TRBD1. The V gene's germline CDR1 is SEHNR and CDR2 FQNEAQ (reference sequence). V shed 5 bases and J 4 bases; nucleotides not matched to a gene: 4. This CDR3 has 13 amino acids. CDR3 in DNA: TGTGCCAGCAGCGACTGGGACAGCTATGGCTACACCTTC. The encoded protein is CASSDWDSYGYTF. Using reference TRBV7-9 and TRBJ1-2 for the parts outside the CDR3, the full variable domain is DTGVSQNPRHKITKRGQNVTFRCDPISEHNRLYWYRQTLGQGPEFLTYFQNEAQLEKSRLLSDRFSAERPKGSFSTLEIQRTEQGDSAMYLCASSDWDSYGYTFGSGTRLTVV.

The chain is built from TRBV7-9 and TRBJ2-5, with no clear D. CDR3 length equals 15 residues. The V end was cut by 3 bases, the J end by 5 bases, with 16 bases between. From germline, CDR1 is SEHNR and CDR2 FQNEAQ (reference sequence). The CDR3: CASSLATGRGETQYF. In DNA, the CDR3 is TGTGCCAGCAGCTTGGCCACTGGGCGTGGGGAGACCCAGTACTTC.

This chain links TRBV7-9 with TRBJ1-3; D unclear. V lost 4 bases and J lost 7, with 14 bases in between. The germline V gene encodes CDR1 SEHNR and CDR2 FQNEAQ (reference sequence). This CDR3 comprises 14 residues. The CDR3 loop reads CASSSRKGRNTIYF. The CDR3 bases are TGTGCCAGCAGCTCTCGGAAGGGCCGGAACACCATATATTTT.

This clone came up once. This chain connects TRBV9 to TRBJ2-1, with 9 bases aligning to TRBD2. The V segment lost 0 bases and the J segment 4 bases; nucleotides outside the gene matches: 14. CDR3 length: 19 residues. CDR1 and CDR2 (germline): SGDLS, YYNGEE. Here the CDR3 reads CASSVVGSGSLSYYNEQFF. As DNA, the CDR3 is TGTGCCAGCAGCGTAGTCGGTAGCGGGAGCTTGTCTTATTACAATGAGCAGTTCTTC.

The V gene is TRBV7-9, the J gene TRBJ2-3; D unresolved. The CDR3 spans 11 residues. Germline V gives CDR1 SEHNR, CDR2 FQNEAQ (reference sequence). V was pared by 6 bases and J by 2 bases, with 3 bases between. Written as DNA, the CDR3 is TGTGCCAGCAGTTACACAGATACGCAGTATTTT. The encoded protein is CASSYTDTQYF. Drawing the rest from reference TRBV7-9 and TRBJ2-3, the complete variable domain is DTGVSQNPRHKITKRGQNVTFRCDPISEHNRLYWYRQTLGQGPEFLTYFQNEAQLEKSRLLSDRFSAERPKGSFSTLEIQRTEQGDSAMYLCASSYTDTQYFGPGTRLTVL.

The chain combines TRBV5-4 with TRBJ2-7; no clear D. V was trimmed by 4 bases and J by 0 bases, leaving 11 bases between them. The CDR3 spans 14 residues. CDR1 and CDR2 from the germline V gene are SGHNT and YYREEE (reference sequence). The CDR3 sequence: CASSADRSSYEQYF. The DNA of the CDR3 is TGTGCCAGCAGCGCAGACCGGAGCTCCTACGAGCAGTACTTC.

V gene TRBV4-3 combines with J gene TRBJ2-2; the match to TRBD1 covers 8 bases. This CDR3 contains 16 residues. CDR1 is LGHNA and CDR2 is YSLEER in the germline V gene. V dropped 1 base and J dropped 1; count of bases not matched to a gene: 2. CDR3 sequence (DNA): TGCGCCAGCAGCCAAGGACAGGGGCGGAACACCGGGGAGCTGTTTTTT. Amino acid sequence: CASSQGQGRNTGELFF.